The T cell receptor beta chain described here comes from a study of T cell responses to AZD1222 COVID-19 vaccine. Whole-study findings and limits: Repertoires were collected only later (after the peak T cell response had occurred).

Turning to this clone: Its antigen remains unidentified.

The data were produced by immunoSEQ multiplex PCR, yet TCRdb's version contains in-frame clones alone and is incomplete. The sample contains about 100,000 clones, under 95% of which appear only once. Here the sequenced sample was peripheral blood, taken on day 0 of AZD1222 vaccination. The receptor comes from an adult in good health.

This CDR3 reads CASSPRTANTGELFF. The DNA for the CDR3 is TGTGCCAGCAGCCCACGGACAGCGAACACCGGGGAGCTGTTTTTT. This chain connects TRBV11-3 to TRBJ2-2; possibly TRBD1 for D (6 bases). V was trimmed by 5 bases and J by 0 bases, leaving 10 bases between them. The CDR3 totals 15 residues. The V gene's germline CDR1 is SGHNT and CDR2 YENEEA.